This is a list of T cell receptor beta chains from one sample in a study of blood T cell repertoires in COVID-19. Method: immunoSEQ multiplex PCR; TCRdb's copy keeps in-frame clones and lacks some. The table lists 300,000 to 400,000 clones, approximately 90% of them singletons. The specimen was peripheral blood. All receptors come from a woman in her forties or fifties with active or convalescent COVID-19. Both conserved end residues are part of each CDR3. A D gene is named only where the DNA matches it firmly. Some rows have no size entry. The others give once, few or many, or a class for an expanded clone.

.,TRBJ1-1,TRBV4-2,.,CASSQDGVSEAFF,TGTGCCAGCAGCCAAGATGGAGTCTCTGAAGCTTTCTTT
once,TRBJ2-2,TRBV27,.,CASSLSSGTSNTGELFF,TGTGCCAGCAGTTTATCCTCAGGGACATCGAACACCGGGGAGCTGTTTTTT
.,TRBJ1-2,TRBV19,.,CASSMKSSGYTF,TGTGCCAGTAGTATGAAATCCAGTGGCTACACCTTC
.,TRBJ2-7,TRBV5-1,.,CASSRAPNEQYF,TGCGCCAGCAGCCGCGCCCCCAACGAGCAGTACTTC
once,TRBJ2-3,TRBV7-2,TRBD2,CASSLLAGRTDTQYF,TGTGCCAGCAGCTTGTTAGCGGGGCGCACAGATACGCAGTATTTT
.,TRBJ2-7,TRBV27,.,CASSQGVEQSYEQYF,TGTGCCAGCAGTCAAGGAGTGGAGCAGAGCTACGAGCAGTACTTC
.,TRBJ1-1,TRBV7-8,.,CASSLARTVVEAFF,TGTGCCAGCAGCTTAGCCCGGACAGTTGTTGAAGCTTTCTTT
.,TRBJ2-4,TRBV5-1,.,CASSLVEGIAKNIQYF,TGCGCCAGCAGCTTGGTTGAGGGTATAGCCAAAAACATTCAGTACTTC
.,TRBJ2-2,TRBV4-1,TRBD2,CASSQGGGRGGGELFF,TGCGCCAGCAGCCAAGGGGGCGGGAGGGGAGGCGGGGAGCTGTTTTTT
.,TRBJ2-5,TRBV19,TRBD2,CASSIGPAGTQETQYF,TGTGCCAGTAGTATAGGGCCAGCGGGGACCCAAGAGACCCAGTACTTC
.,TRBJ2-7,TRBV9,TRBD2,CASSVGRASGSIAEQYF,TGTGCCAGCAGCGTAGGCCGGGCTAGCGGGAGTATAGCCGAGCAGTACTTC
once,TRBJ2-3,TRBV28,.,CASSLRTRVASSTDTQYF,TGTGCCAGCAGTTTAAGGACCCGGGTAGCGTCTAGCACAGATACGCAGTATTTT
.,TRBJ2-1,TRBV29-1,TRBD2,CSVEDYGGGRYEQFF,TGCAGCGTTGAAGATTACGGGGGGGGCCGCTATGAGCAGTTCTTC
.,TRBJ1-1,TRBV14,TRBD1,CASSRDRGTEAFF,TGTGCCAGCAGCCGAGACAGGGGGACTGAAGCTTTCTTT
.,TRBJ2-1,TRBV19,TRBD2,CASSVLAGVAEQFF,TGTGCCAGTAGTGTGCTAGCGGGGGTAGCTGAGCAGTTCTTC
.,TRBJ1-2,TRBV7-9,TRBD1,CASSLGQGDGYTF,TGTGCCAGCAGCTTAGGACAGGGGGATGGCTACACCTTC
few,TRBJ1-1,TRBV3-1/TRBV3-2,TRBD1,CASSQKFTGATEAFF,TGTGCCAGCAGCCAAAAATTTACAGGGGCCACTGAAGCTTTCTTT
.,TRBJ1-1,TRBV28,.,CASSLPPGRENTEAFF,TGTGCCAGCAGTTTGCCTCCTGGCAGGGAGAACACTGAAGCTTTCTTT
once,TRBJ1-1,TRBV7-9,.,CASSFGRERTEAFF,TGTGCCAGCAGCTTTGGCAGGGAAAGGACTGAAGCTTTCTTT
.,TRBJ2-2,TRBV2,.,CASRAPPATGELFF,TGTGCCAGCAGGGCCCCGCCCGCCACCGGGGAGCTGTTTTTT
.,TRBJ1-1,TRBV5-1,TRBD1,CASRPRTGDYTEAFF,TGCGCCAGCCGGCCACGGACAGGGGATTACACTGAAGCTTTCTTT
.,TRBJ1-5,TRBV6-5,TRBD1,CASRTGRRDQPQHF,TGTGCCAGCAGGACAGGGAGGCGTGATCAGCCCCAGCATTTT
.,TRBJ1-3,TRBV6-5,TRBD1,CASSRPTGTRNTIYF,TGTGCCAGCAGTAGACCGACAGGGACCCGAAACACCATATATTTT